The 14 T cell receptor beta chains below all came from one sample that was sequenced in a study of cytomegalovirus exposure and HLA in healthy donors. Primers for the PCR totalled 60 Vbeta and 13 Jbeta. Data came from immunoSEQ multiplex PCR; TCRdb stores just in-frame clones and leaves some out. The sample has roughly 150,000 clones, about 74% seen once. Material: PBMCs. The source is a male donor in good health and CMV-seronegative.

The chain recombines TRBV2 with TRBJ2-1, with D tentatively TRBD2 (5 bases). Per the germline V gene, CDR1 is SNHLY and CDR2 is FYNNEI. CDR3 length: 15 residues. Trimming stripped 3 bases from V and 3 bases from J, with 12 bases between. CDR3 protein: CASSESGSVYNEQFF. The CDR3 DNA reads as TGTGCCAGCAGTGAGAGTGGGAGCGTCTACAATGAGCAGTTCTTC.

The genes are TRBV27 and TRBJ1-5; 9 bases are a match to TRBD1. The CDR3 has 14 amino acids. V shed 3 bases, J shed 6 bases, and the junction held 3 bases outside the gene matches. Germline CDR1 reads MNHEY; CDR2 reads SMNVEV (reference sequence). CDR3 sequence reads: CASSFTGGFQPQHF. CDR3 DNA: TGTGCCAGCAGTTTTACAGGGGGCTTTCAGCCCCAGCATTTT.

V is TRBV9 and J is TRBJ2-2; D is unclear. Germline values: CDR1 SGDLS, CDR2 YYNGEE. The V and J ends lost 0 bases and 4 bases respectively, with 7 bases between them. This CDR3 spans 14 amino acids. For the CDR3, the DNA is TGTGCCAGCAGCGTAGGTAGTTTCACCGGGGAGCTGTTTTTT. This gives the protein CASSVGSFTGELFF. The complete variable domain, with remaining parts taken from reference TRBV9 and TRBJ2-2, reads DSGVTQTPKHLITATGQRVTLRCSPRSGDLSVYWYQQSLDQGLQFLIQYYNGEERAKGNILERFSAQQFPDLHSELNLSSLELGDSALYFCASSVGSFTGELFFGEGSRLTVL.

The CDR3 DNA reads as TGTGCCAGTAGTATAGTAGGGGGGGGCTGGCAGCCCCAGCATTTT. This sequence encodes CASSIVGGGWQPQHF. The V call is TRBV19, the J call TRBJ1-5, with D perhaps TRBD1 (6 bases). This CDR3 contains 15 residues. The V end was cut by 1 base, the J end by 7 bases, with 14 bases between. Germline loops: CDR1 LNHDA, CDR2 SQIVND (reference sequence).

The genes are TRBV28 and TRBJ1-1; possibly TRBD1 for D (6 bases). The CDR3 contains 15 residues. CDR1 MDHEN and CDR2 SYDVKM come from the germline V gene. V lost 7 bases, J lost 1 base, and 16 bases lay in between. The CDR3 bases are TGTGCCAGCACCCCGGGGGGGGCGTCGAACACTGAAGCTTTCTTT. Translating it yields CASTPGGASNTEAFF.

This chain joins TRBV2 and TRBJ2-7; 7 bases map to TRBD1. CDR1 is SNHLY, CDR2 FYNNEI, per germline. The CDR3 loop spans 16 amino acids. With V trimmed by 2 bases and J by 0 bases, 7 bases remained unmatched. The CDR3 region is CASSERGGRSSYEQYF. The CDR3 DNA reads TGTGCCAGCAGTGAACGAGGGGGCCGAAGCTCCTACGAGCAGTACTTC.

The chain joins TRBV2 to TRBJ2-5; D may be TRBD2 (6 bases). Germline CDR1 is SNHLY and CDR2 is FYNNEI. The CDR3 spans 14 residues. The V end was cut by 3 bases, the J end by 3 bases, with 11 bases between. DNA of the CDR3: TGTGCCAGCAGTGAGGTTTTAGCGGAAGAGACCCAGTACTTC. It is translated as CASSEVLAEETQYF.

This clone was detected only once. This chain joins TRBV4-2 and TRBJ2-3; 9 bases agree with TRBD2. The germline gives CDR1 LGHNA, CDR2 YNFKEQ. The V and J ends lost 1 base and 5 bases, in that order; junction bases with no gene match: 10. The CDR3 loop spans 17 amino acids. The CDR3 sequence: CASSQVGGGGAGDTQYF. The CDR3 nucleotides are TGTGCCAGCAGCCAAGTTGGGGGCGGGGGGGCTGGAGATACGCAGTATTTT.

This clone was counted a single time. V gene TRBV15 combines with J gene TRBJ1-1; D is possibly TRBD1 (5 bases). The CDR3 spans 16 residues. Trimming stripped 5 bases from V and 2 bases from J, with 18 bases between. Per germline, CDR1 LNHNV and CDR2 YYDKDF (reference sequence). The CDR3: CATSPPVAGKNTEAFF. CDR3 DNA: TGTGCCACCAGCCCCCCGGTCGCAGGGAAAAACACTGAAGCTTTCTTT.

V is TRBV27 and J is TRBJ2-7, with D tentatively TRBD1 (5 bases). The CDR3 extends over 14 amino acids. In germline, CDR1 is MNHEY, CDR2 SMNVEV (reference sequence). V was shortened by 0 bases and J by 4 bases, with 10 bases between the two germline ends. The CDR3 spells CASSLSGVRYEQYF. The CDR3 DNA follows: TGTGCCAGCAGTTTATCAGGGGTCCGGTACGAGCAGTACTTC.

The chain employs TRBV5-5 and TRBJ1-5; 7 positions match TRBD1. The germline V gene has CDR1 SGHKS and CDR2 YYEKEE (reference sequence). Trimming cost V 4 bases and J 5 bases; bases outside gene matches: 6. This CDR3 is built from 14 residues. The CDR3 nucleotides read TGTGCCAGCAGCACCCGCACAGGGGATCAGCCCCAGCATTTT. Translating it yields CASSTRTGDQPQHF.

The chain links TRBV2 to TRBJ1-2, with 7 bases aligning to TRBD1. J gave up 5 bases and V 8 bases, and 8 bases lay outside the gene matches. This CDR3 contains 13 residues. Germline assignment: CDR1 SNHLY and CDR2 FYNNEI. CDR3 coding DNA: TGTGCCAGCTCTTACAGGGGACCTTATGGCTACACCTTC. Translation gives CASSYRGPYGYTF.

The rearrangement links TRBV5-8 to TRBJ1-2, with D unclear. The CDR3 extends over 13 amino acids. The germline V gene has CDR1 SGHTS and CDR2 YDEGEE. Trimming stripped 4 bases from V and 5 bases from J, with 12 bases between. This CDR3 reads CASSRWAAYGYTF. The CDR3 region has the DNA TGTGCCAGCAGCCGGTGGGCAGCTTATGGCTACACCTTC.

This sequence joins TRBV25-1 and TRBJ2-7, with TRBD2 identical over 9 bases. The ends lost 4 bases at V and 2 bases at J; junction bases unmatched: 6. Germline-derived CDR1 and CDR2 are MGHDK and SYGVNS. The CDR3 has 15 residues. The CDR3 DNA reads TGTGCCAGCAGTGCCTCCCTAGCGGGGCCCTACGAGCAGTACTTC. The encoded protein is CASSASLAGPYEQYF.